This TCR beta chain was profiled in a study of CXCR3-negative and CXCR3-positive naive CD8 T cells. With respect to this clonotype: Its antigen is undetermined.

In germline, CDR1 is SGHVS, CDR2 FQNEAQ. CDR3 length: 13 amino acids. Researchers prepared the TRB cDNA libraries using 5' RACE with UMI labels. TCRdb reprocessed the 5' RACE reads and stores each CDR3 protein as one record, lacking DNA. This sample contains roughly 40,000 distinct CDR3 sequences. General study findings and limits: CD5 surface expression was similar among naive subsets, and TCR strength was estimated by inference from TRB CDR3 properties.

The chain carries TRBV7-8 and TRBJ1-3. The TCR sequence derives from a human donor in good health. Some clones in this sample may be carry-over from other donors' samples. Sequencing input: memory CD8+ T cells from blood. CDR3 residues: CASRGTSEATIYF.